The 2 T cell receptor beta chains reported below all come from one sample, sequenced in a study of T-cell memory formation after mild COVID-19 (dated by TCRdb to the early 2020s). Library method: 5' RACE. TCRdb records Illumina NovaSeq 6000 as the sequencer. TCRdb passed the public sequencing reads through fastp at Q25 and MiXCR, retaining productive beta sequences. Under each unique CDR3 protein, matching rows form one entry showing the most common genes and DNA. This sample holds 100,000 to 150,000 distinct CDR3 sequences; roughly 15% were observed only once. The ten largest clones take up 14% of the sample. Material for sequencing was PBMCs or a T cell subset sorted from them (not recorded which). The source is an adult woman who had mild COVID-19 (a few samples of this study predate the infection). The sample titles of this study are shuffled in the database, so cell type and time point are left out; the donor was told from shared clones.

This clonotype came up many times. V gene TRBV24-1 combines with J gene TRBJ2-5; 7 nucleotides align to TRBD1. CDR1 is KGHDR and CDR2 is SFDVKD in the germline V gene. The CDR3 loop spans 17 amino acids. V lost 5 bases and J lost 2; bases outside the gene matches: 13. The CDR3 nucleotides are TGTGCCACCAGTGCGGGACAGCAAACCTCCTTTCAAGAGACCCAGTACTTC. This translates into CATSAGQQTSFQETQYF.

By its share, this clonotype is medium-sized. This chain uses TRBV24-1 with TRBJ1-2; no clear D gene. From germline, CDR1 is KGHDR and CDR2 SFDVKD. The CDR3 extends over 15 amino acids. Between the trimmed V and J ends, which lost 6 bases and 4 bases, there was a span of 17 bases. This CDR3 is CATSTTGTAAYGYTF. The CDR3 nucleotides are TGTGCCACCAGTACTACCGGCACCGCGGCCTATGGCTACACCTTC.